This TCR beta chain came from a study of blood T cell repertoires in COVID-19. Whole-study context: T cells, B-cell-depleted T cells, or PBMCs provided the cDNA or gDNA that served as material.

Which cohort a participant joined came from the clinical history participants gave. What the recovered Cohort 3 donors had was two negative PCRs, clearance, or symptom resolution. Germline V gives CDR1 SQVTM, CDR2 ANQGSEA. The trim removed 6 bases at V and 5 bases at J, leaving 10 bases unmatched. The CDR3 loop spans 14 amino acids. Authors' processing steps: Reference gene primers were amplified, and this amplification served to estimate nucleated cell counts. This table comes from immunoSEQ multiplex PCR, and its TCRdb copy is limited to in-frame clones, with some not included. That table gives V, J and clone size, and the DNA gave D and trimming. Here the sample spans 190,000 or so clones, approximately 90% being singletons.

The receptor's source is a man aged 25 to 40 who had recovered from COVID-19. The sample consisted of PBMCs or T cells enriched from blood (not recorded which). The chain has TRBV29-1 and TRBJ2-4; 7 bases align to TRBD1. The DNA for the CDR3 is TGCAGCGTCACACTGACAGGGATCGAAAACATTCAGTACTTC. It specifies CSVTLTGIENIQYF.